This T cell receptor (beta chain) was obtained from a study of T cell responses to AZD1222 COVID-19 vaccine. Study overall: Analyses pooled second doses at about 4 or about 12 weeks.

The table came from immunoSEQ multiplex PCR; TCRdb's copy has only in-frame clones and leaves some out. The table records about 97,000 clones, over 80% of them present only once. Germline loops: CDR1 SGHVS, CDR2 FQNEAQ. Trimming took off 1 base at V and 2 bases at J, with 6 bases between the two ends. The CDR3 has 14 residues. Notes on the study in general: Recipients of AZD1222 seropositive at baseline numbered only five or six. Regions 160-218 and 743-854 held dominance among vaccine-associated CD4 TCRs, which spanned spike.

For this clone: Its antigen is not known.

The source is an adult in good health. J is TRBJ1-3 and V is TRBV7-8; D unresolved. The specimen was peripheral blood, collected on day 0 of AZD1222 vaccination. The CDR3 DNA reads TGTGCCAGCAGCTTAGTGGGCACTGGAAACACCATATATTTT. Translation: CASSLVGTGNTIYF.